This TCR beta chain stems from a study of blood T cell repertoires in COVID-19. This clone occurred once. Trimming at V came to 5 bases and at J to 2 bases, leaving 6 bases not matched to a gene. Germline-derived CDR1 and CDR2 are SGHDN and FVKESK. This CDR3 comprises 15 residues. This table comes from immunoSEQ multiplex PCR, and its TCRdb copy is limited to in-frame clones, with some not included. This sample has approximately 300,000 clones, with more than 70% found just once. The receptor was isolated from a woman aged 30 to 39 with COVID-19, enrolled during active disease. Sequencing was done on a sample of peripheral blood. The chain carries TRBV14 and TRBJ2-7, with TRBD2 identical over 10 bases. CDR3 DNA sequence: TGTGCCAGCAGCTCCCTCAGCGGGAGGGCCTACGAGCAGTACTTC. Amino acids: CASSSLSGRAYEQYF.